Below, one T cell receptor beta chain is given with its context. Its ends do not fully match the called genes, so a read error is possible. TCRdb's copy holds only in-frame clones and misses some; the assay was immunoSEQ multiplex PCR. The sample consists of just over 150,000 clones, roughly 90% of them appearing once. This sample was taken from a study of control samples from healthy donors and cancer patients. The CDR3 is 13 amino acids. CDR1 is SGHTA, CDR2 FQGNSA, per germline. This chain links TRBV7-2 with TRBJ1-6; D gene unclear. The clonotype was recovered from a young man in good health. Material: blood. For the CDR3, the DNA is TGTGCCAGCAGCTTAGAGGGTTGGGGTCCCAACAACTTT. This codes for CASSLEGWGPNNF.